This T cell receptor beta chain originates from a study of T cell responses to AZD1222 COVID-19 vaccine. To note about this clone: Its specificity is unknown.

Germline V gene data show CDR1 as LGHDT and CDR2 as YNNKEL (reference sequence). Trimming left V 4 bases short and J 5 bases short, with 14 bases between. The CDR3 is 14 residues long. Whole-study findings and limits: Sampling captured repertoires only after the peak T cell response. Donors were chiefly white British, with a greater number of females, and clonal diversity was perhaps underestimated. The span of vaccine-associated CD4 TCRs extended across spike, with dominance at 160-218 and 743-854. Reports say nearly half of spike-specific TCRs go after unmutated variant regions.

Profiling relied on immunoSEQ multiplex PCR, and the TCRdb table lists in-frame clones only, not all of them. The data contain around 94,000 clones, 75% to 90% of them singletons. The sample here was peripheral blood, taken 28 days after the second AZD1222 dose. The sequence came from an adult who received the AZD1222 COVID-19 vaccine. This chain uses TRBV3-1 (or the pseudogene TRBV3-2) with TRBJ1-2; D might be TRBD1 (5 bases). The CDR3 spells CASSPSTERYGYTF. The CDR3 nucleotides are TGTGCCAGCAGCCCTTCGACAGAAAGGTATGGCTACACCTTC.